One sample yielded the 2 T cell receptor beta chains listed below, sequenced in a study of cytomegalovirus exposure and HLA in healthy donors. Amplification used 60 Vbeta primers and 13 Jbeta primers. Assay used: immunoSEQ multiplex PCR; TCRdb lists only in-frame clones, some missing. The sample yields just under 65,000 clones, roughly 75% seen once. Sequences were obtained from PBMCs. The source is a woman aged 25 to 39 in good health and CMV-seronegative.

The V and J genes are TRBV25-1 and TRBJ1-2; a possible D gene is TRBD1 (6 bases). Germline CDR1 MGHDK, CDR2 SYGVNS. The V end lost 1 base, the J end lost 3 bases, and 9 bases lay between the germline ends. CDR3 length: 14 residues. DNA for the CDR3: TGTGCCAGCAGTGAATCACAGGGAGACTATGGCTACACCTTC. This encodes CASSESQGDYGYTF.

This clone was seen only a few times. The chain has TRBV7-9 and TRBJ2-3, with D uncertain. The CDR3 consists of 12 residues. V shed 7 bases and J shed 10 bases, with 15 bases lying between them. Germline CDR1 SEHNR, CDR2 FQNEAQ (reference sequence). Here the CDR3 DNA reads TGTGCCAGCACCCCGCTAAGCCGGGCGCAGTATTTT. Translated, it gives CASTPLSRAQYF.